This T cell receptor (beta chain) was sequenced during a study of T cell repertoires in cytomegalovirus infection. Across the whole study: Selection of CMV epitopes for the study included recently identified HLA-C-restricted and well-studied HLA-B-restricted ones. CMV infection together with matching HLA type was indicated by public TCR beta signatures. Study-level points and caveats: Ex vivo responses were dominated by HLA-C-restricted CMV-specific TCR beta clonotypes. Summed public TCR beta family frequency identified CMV carriers bearing the relevant HLA.

With 1 base removed from V and 6 bases from J, the gap between germline ends came to 7 bases. This CDR3 has 12 amino acids. CDR1 and CDR2 (germline): SGHTA, FQGNSA. This clonotype was recorded at least ten times. The antigen is unknown. TCRdb itself ran the reads through MiXCR, one entry per CDR3 protein. This repertoire shows fewer than 650,000 distinct CDR3 sequences, 40% found once; its top ten account for around 46%. The sample here was cultured PBMCs, taken from culture after CMV antigen stimulation. The chain uses TRBV7-2 and TRBJ2-7; no firm D call. The TCR originated in a human donor in good health (CMV status not recorded). Some clones in this sample may be carry-over from other donors' samples. CDR3 in DNA: TGTGCCAGCAGCTTAGTATCAGGCGAGCAGTACTTC. It codes for CASSLVSGEQYF.